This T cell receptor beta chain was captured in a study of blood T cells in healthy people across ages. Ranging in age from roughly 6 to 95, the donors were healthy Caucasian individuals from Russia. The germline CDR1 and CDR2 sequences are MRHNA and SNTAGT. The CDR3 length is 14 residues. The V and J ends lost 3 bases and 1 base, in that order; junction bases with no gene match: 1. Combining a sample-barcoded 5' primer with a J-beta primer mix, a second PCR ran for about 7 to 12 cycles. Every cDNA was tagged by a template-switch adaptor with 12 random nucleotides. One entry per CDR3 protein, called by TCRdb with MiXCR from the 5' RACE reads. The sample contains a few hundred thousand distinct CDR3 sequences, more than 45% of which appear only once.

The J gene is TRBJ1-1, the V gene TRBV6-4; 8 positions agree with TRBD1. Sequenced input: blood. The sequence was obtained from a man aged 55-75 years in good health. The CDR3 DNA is TGTGCCAGCAGTGAGGGACAGGCGAACACTGAAGCTTTCTTT. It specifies CASSEGQANTEAFF.